The 30 T cell receptor beta chains reported below all come from one sample, sequenced in a study of CD8+CD57+ T cells in acquired aplastic anemia. CDR3 and TCR beta VDJ profiling relied on a genomic DNA template. TCRdb processed the reads anew with MiXCR; each CDR3 protein has one entry. The sample has more than 100,000 distinct CDR3 sequences, around two fifths seen once. The sequenced material came from sorted CD4+, CD8+, or CD8+CD57+ T cells (not recorded which) from PBMCs. These receptors were collected from a human donor in good health, serving as a control.

This clonotype was counted at least ten times. The rearrangement joins TRBV12-5 to TRBJ1-1, with a weak D call TRBD1 (5 bases). V lost 6 bases to trimming and J lost 0 bases, with 14 bases between them. Germline V lookup: CDR1 LGHNT, CDR2 FRNRAP. The CDR3 covers 15 residues. The CDR3 protein is CASGWGLRMNTEAFF. The CDR3 coding sequence is TGTGCTAGTGGGTGGGGCCTCAGGATGAACACTGAAGCTTTCTTT.

The sample holds a few counts of this clonotype. A read error is possible here, since a much larger clone lies one base away. V and J are TRBV5-1 and TRBJ2-7; possible D gene TRBD2, 5 bases. This CDR3 contains 14 residues. V was trimmed by 4 bases and J by 2 bases, leaving 13 bases between them. The germline gives CDR1 SGHRS, CDR2 YFSETQ. DNA of the CDR3: TGCGCCAGCAGCCCCGGGATAGGGACCTACGAGCAGTACTTC. It translates to CASSPGIGTYEQYF.

This chain joins TRBV10-3 and TRBJ2-2; the D gene is possibly TRBD1 (5 bases). This CDR3 region has 15 residues. Per germline, CDR1 ENHRY and CDR2 SYGVKD. V was shortened by 1 base and J by 1 base, with 7 bases between the two germline ends. The CDR3, as DNA: TGTGCCATCAGTGAGTTTACAGGGAACACCGGGGAGCTGTTTTTT. Translating gives CAISEFTGNTGELFF.

The chain employs TRBV7-8 and TRBJ1-6; D is perhaps TRBD1 (6 bases). V was shortened by 5 bases and J by 7 bases, with 15 bases between the two germline ends. This CDR3 is built from 15 residues. CDR1 is SGHVS, CDR2 FQNEAQ, per germline. The CDR3 DNA follows: TGTGCCAGCAGCCTCCGGGACAAAGACAATTCACCCCTCCACTTT. It yields the protein CASSLRDKDNSPLHF.

As concerns this clonotype: Germline and junction disagree at one end, which may indicate a read error. The chain couples TRBV7-7 to TRBJ2-7; possible D gene TRBD1, 5 bases. CDR1 is SSHAT and CDR2 is FNYEAQ in the germline V gene (reference sequence). This CDR3 has 13 residues. The CDR3 coding sequence is TGTGCTAGCAGCTTATCACAGGACTACGAGCAGTACTTC. This codes for CASSLSQDYEQYF. The whole variable domain, filled in from reference TRBV7-7 and TRBJ2-7, reads GAGVSQSPRYKVTKRGQDVTLRCDPISSHATLYWYQQALGQGPEFLTYFNYEAQPDKSGLPSDRFSAERPEGSISTLTIQRTEQRDSAMYRCASSLSQDYEQYFGPGTRLTVT.

This chain links TRBV24-1 with TRBJ2-1, with 7 bases lining up with TRBD2. CDR3 length equals 14 residues. Germline values: CDR1 KGHDR, CDR2 SFDVKD. The junction had 6 bases not matched to a gene; V was cut back by 5 bases and J by 6 bases. The CDR3 DNA follows: TGTGCCACCAGTGTTCTGGCTAGCGGCAATGAGCAGTTCTTC. Amino acids: CATSVLASGNEQFF.

This clonotype was seen repeatedly, ten times or more. The chain combines TRBV6-1 with TRBJ1-5; D gene uncertain. V dropped 7 bases and J dropped 4 bases, with 11 bases sitting between them. The germline V gene has CDR1 MNHNS and CDR2 SASEGT. The CDR3 loop spans 13 amino acids. The CDR3 sequence: CASTGSLNQPQHF. The CDR3 DNA reads as TGTGCCAGCACGGGGTCTTTAAATCAGCCCCAGCATTTT.

The chain joins TRBV10-3 to TRBJ2-2; 8 bases fit TRBD2. The CDR3 is 14 residues long. The V and J ends lost 6 bases and 6 bases, in that order; junction bases with no gene match: 6. Germline V CDR1 and CDR2: ENHRY, SYGVKD. In DNA, the CDR3 is TGTGCCATCAGACTTGAGACTAGCGCCGGGGAGCTGTTTTTT. Encoded protein: CAIRLETSAGELFF.

This clonotype was seen ten or more times. The chain is built from TRBV20-1 and TRBJ1-1; perhaps TRBD1 as D (6 bases). The V and J ends lost 1 base and 0 bases respectively, with 30 bases between them. CDR3 length equals 21 residues. Germline CDR1 reads DFQATT; CDR2 reads SNEGSKA (reference sequence). CDR3 nucleotides: TGCAGTGCTAGAGTCAGGGTACGGGACAAGAAAGGGGGATGGATGAACACTGAAGCTTTCTTT. It is translated as CSARVRVRDKKGGWMNTEAFF.

As for this clonotype: The junction departs from germline at one end; a sequencing error may be responsible. This chain connects TRBV10-3 to TRBJ2-3, with 11 positions matching TRBD2. The germline gives CDR1 ENHRY, CDR2 SYGVKD. The CDR3 totals 15 residues. CDR3 residues: CASSVLAGGSDTQYF. As DNA, the CDR3 is TGTGCCAGCAGTGTCCTAGCGGGAGGTTCGGATACGCAGTATTTT.

Regarding this clonotype: At one boundary the junction diverges from the germline segment, which might be a read error. The V gene is TRBV19, the J gene TRBJ1-3; TRBD1 might be the D (5 bases). The CDR3 totals 14 residues. CDR1 is LNHDA, CDR2 SQIVND, per germline (reference sequence). CDR3 nucleotides: TGCGCCAGCAGCTCCGACAGCCTTGGAAACACCATATATTTT. Translating it yields CASSSDSLGNTIYF.

This clonotype was seen at least ten times. The chain carries TRBV6-5 and TRBJ2-7; D gene uncertain. V was clipped by 7 bases and J by 3 bases, with 10 bases between them. The germline gives CDR1 MNHEY, CDR2 SVGAGI. The CDR3 contains 12 residues. The CDR3 DNA is TGTGCCAGCAATTCACTGAGCTACGAGCAGTACTTC. This sequence encodes CASNSLSYEQYF.

The chain has TRBV15 and TRBJ2-7, with D tentatively TRBD1 (5 bases). The CDR3 runs 13 residues. Germline V CDR1 and CDR2: LNHNV, YYDKDF (reference sequence). V dropped 10 bases and J dropped 0 bases, with 13 bases sitting between them. This CDR3 reads CAISSGNSYEQYV. The CDR3 region has the DNA TGTGCCATCTCCTCAGGGAACTCCTACGAGCAGTACGTC.

In regard to this clonotype: Since a much larger clone is just one base distant, this may be a read error. V usage is TRBV19 and J usage is TRBJ2-2; 10 positions match TRBD2. CDR1 LNHDA and CDR2 SQIVND come from the germline V gene (reference sequence). The CDR3 spans 14 residues. The CDR3, as DNA: TGTGCCAGTTCCGGACTAGCGGAGACCGGGGGGCTGTTTTTT. Translating gives CASSGLAETGGLFF.

This clonotype was seen at least ten times. This chain links TRBV12-3 or TRBV12-4 with TRBJ1-5; 9 positions agree with TRBD1. The CDR3 spans 15 residues. Losses at the gene ends were 6 bases for V and 7 bases for J; bases not matched to a gene: 10. The CDR3 loop reads CASRESGTGIQPQHF. DNA of the CDR3: TGTGCCAGCAGGGAATCCGGGACAGGGATCCAGCCCCAGCATTTT.

This clonotype was detected many times. The chain uses TRBV9 and TRBJ1-1, with a possible D match to TRBD1 (5 bases). Trimming took 4 bases from V and 1 from J, leaving 11 bases between them. The germline CDR1 and CDR2 sequences are SGDLS and YYNGEE. The CDR3 length is 14 residues. CDR3 in DNA: TGTGCCAGCAGCCCGGGACCGCAGAACACTGAAGCTTTCTTT. Translation gives CASSPGPQNTEAFF.

This clonotype appeared many times. Here the CDR3 reads CASSPSGSTDTQYF. The CDR3, as DNA: TGTGCCAGTAGTCCCAGCGGGAGCACAGATACGCAGTATTTT. This chain uses TRBV19 with TRBJ2-3; a possible D gene is TRBD2 (6 bases). V dropped 5 bases and J dropped 0 bases, with 9 bases sitting between them. The germline CDR1 and CDR2 sequences are LNHDA and SQIVND (reference sequence). The CDR3 is 14 residues long. The full variable domain, rest sourced from reference TRBV19 and TRBJ2-3, is DGGITQSPKYLFRKEGQNVTLSCEQNLNHDAMYWYRQDPGQGLRLIYYSQIVNDFQKGDIAEGYSVSREKKESFPLTVTSAQKNPTAFYLCASSPSGSTDTQYFGPGTRLTVL.

This clonotype was seen more than once but under ten times. The CDR3 DNA follows: TGTGCCAGCAGCTCTGAAGCCTATGGCTACACCTTC. Residues: CASSSEAYGYTF. The rearrangement links TRBV5-6 to TRBJ1-2; D call uncertain. Germline V gene sequence: CDR1 SGHDT, CDR2 YYEEEE. This CDR3 is built from 12 residues. V lost 3 bases, J lost 4 bases, and 7 bases lay in between.

In the case of this clonotype: It may be a read error: a sequence one base away is much more abundant. This chain uses TRBV2 with TRBJ2-3; D gene ambiguous. The germline gives CDR1 SNHLY, CDR2 FYNNEI. This CDR3 is 13 amino acids long. The CDR3 nucleotides read TGTGCCAGCAGCCACCTAAAGGCAGATGCGCAGTATTTT. Residues: CASSHLKADAQYF.

In its sample, this clonotype was seen a few times. An end of the junction does not agree with germline; a read error may underlie this. The chain joins TRBV2 to TRBJ1-2; D uncertain. Germline loops: CDR1 SNHLY, CDR2 FYNNEI. This CDR3 comprises 13 residues. The CDR3 protein is CASREDGRRGYTF. CDR3 DNA sequence: TGTGCCAGCAGAGAAGATGGGAGGAGGGGCTACACCTTC.

On this clonotype itself: The junction shows a germline mismatch at one end, possibly a read error. The chain combines TRBV18 with TRBJ1-1, with 8 nucleotides matching TRBD1. The CDR3 contains 15 residues. The germline gives CDR1 KGHSH, CDR2 LQKENI. Here the CDR3 DNA reads TGTGCCAGCTCACGATCGACAGGGGTGAAAACTGAAGCTTTCTTT. The encoded protein is CASSRSTGVKTEAFF. Supplemented by reference TRBV18 and TRBJ1-1, the full variable domain reads NAGVMQNPRHLVRRRGQEARLRCSPMKGHSHVYWYRQLPEEGLKFMVYLQKENIIDESGMPKERFSAEFPKEGPSILRIQQVVRGDSAAYFCASSRSTGVKTEAFFGQGTRLTVV.

This clonotype has ten or more counts. The chain links TRBV5-4 to TRBJ2-7; 7 nucleotides align to TRBD1. CDR3 length: 15 amino acids. Germline values: CDR1 SGHNT, CDR2 YYREEE (reference sequence). J lost 1 base, V lost 5 bases, and 9 bases had no gene match. This chain's CDR3 is CASSTGDHKSYEQYF. CDR3 bases: TGTGCCAGCAGTACAGGGGACCACAAGTCCTACGAGCAGTACTTC. Variable domain in full (rest from reference TRBV5-4 and TRBJ2-7): ETGVTQSPTHLIKTRGQQVTLRCSSQSGHNTVSWYQQALGQGPQFIFQYYREEENGRGNFPPRFSGLQFPNYSSELNVNALELDDSALYLCASSTGDHKSYEQYFGPGTRLTVT.

The chain has TRBV10-3 and TRBJ1-2; D ambiguous. CDR3 length: 12 residues. CDR1 ENHRY and CDR2 SYGVKD come from the germline V gene. V dropped 5 bases and J dropped 4 bases, with 8 bases sitting between them. CDR3 in DNA: TGTGCCATCAGTTCGGGTCCCTATGGCTACACCTTC. Its protein is CAISSGPYGYTF.

This chain joins TRBV10-1 and TRBJ1-2, with 7 bases that match TRBD1. This CDR3 is built from 14 residues. CDR1 and CDR2 from the germline V gene are WNHNN and SYGVQD (reference sequence). J lost 2 bases, V lost 2 bases, and 2 bases had no gene match. As DNA, the CDR3 is TGCGCCAGCAGTGAGACACAGGGGAACTATGGCTACACCTTC. Translation: CASSETQGNYGYTF.

The rearrangement joins TRBV24-1 to TRBJ2-3; 8 bases line up with TRBD2. CDR1 and CDR2 from the germline V gene are KGHDR and SFDVKD. V gave up 7 bases and J gave up 3 bases; unmatched junction bases: 5. This CDR3 has 14 amino acids. The chain's CDR3 is CATRVAGRTDTQYF. The CDR3, as DNA: TGTGCCACCAGAGTAGCGGGGAGGACAGATACGCAGTATTTT.

In this sample, this clonotype turned up many times. The CDR3 DNA sequence: TGTGCCAGCTGCAGGGGTGATGAAGGAGCTTTCTTT. Amino acid sequence: CASCRGDEGAFF. The chain employs TRBV2 and TRBJ1-1; a weak D match, TRBD1 (6 bases). The CDR3 spans 12 residues. Germline V lookup: CDR1 SNHLY, CDR2 FYNNEI. Trimming took 8 bases from V and 10 from J, leaving 17 bases between them.

This clonotype was seen many times. V usage is TRBV20-1 and J usage is TRBJ2-3; 12 bases fit TRBD2. Germline V lookup: CDR1 DFQATT, CDR2 SNEGSKA (reference sequence). With 0 bases clipped from V and 6 bases from J, the junction kept 10 bases outside the gene matches. The CDR3 is 17 residues long. CDR3 bases: TGCAGTGCTAGAGATCTAGCGGGAGGGAGAGCAGAGGATACGCAGTATTTT. It yields the protein CSARDLAGGRAEDTQYF.

A remark on this clonotype: Likely a read error: the CDR3 ends without its conserved phenylalanine or tryptophan. The gene calls are TRBV10-3 and TRBJ2-7, with a weak D call TRBD1 (6 bases). This CDR3 contains 13 residues. V lost 6 bases and J 0 bases, leaving 9 bases between the germline ends. Germline CDR1 ENHRY, CDR2 SYGVKD. This CDR3 is CAIRGASSYEQYL. The DNA of the CDR3 is TGTGCCATCAGGGGGGCGAGCTCCTACGAGCAGTACCTC.

This clonotype has just a few counts. This may arise from a read error, as a much more abundant clone is one base away. The rearrangement links TRBV20-1 to TRBJ2-1, with 9 bases matching TRBD2. The CDR3 consists of 14 residues. Germline V gene sequence: CDR1 DFQATT, CDR2 SNEGSKA (reference sequence). The CDR3 here is CRATSGTSYNEQFF. The CDR3 nucleotides read TGCAGGGCGACTAGCGGAACCTCCTACAATGAGCAGTTCTTC.

This clonotype was recorded only once. The rearrangement links TRBV28 to TRBJ2-3, with 10 bases that match TRBD2. V was clipped by 4 bases and J by 0 bases; unmatched bases: 4. Germline values: CDR1 MDHEN, CDR2 SYDVKM. This CDR3 region has 16 residues. CDR3 residues: CASSSPSGRSTDTQYF. DNA for the CDR3: TGTGCCAGCAGTTCCCCTAGCGGGAGAAGCACAGATACGCAGTATTTT.